Below are 19 T cell receptor beta chains sequenced from a single sample in a study of graft-versus-host responses after intestinal transplantation. Clones were sequenced by immunoSEQ multiplex PCR, and TCRdb holds only the in-frame ones, with some missing. The sample shows 50,000 to 75,000 clones, about 94% of them seen only once. Their specific antigens are unknown. Sequenced here: unstimulated CD4+ T cells sorted from spleen or lymph node cells, sampled before transplant. These receptors were obtained from a human donor who was the organ donor for an intestinal transplant.

The genes are TRBV6-6 and TRBJ2-1; 7 bases map to TRBD1. CDR3 size: 13 residues. V dropped 10 bases and J dropped 2; count of bases not matched to a gene: 5. The germline V gene encodes CDR1 MNHNY and CDR2 SVGAGI (reference sequence). CDR3 in DNA: TGTGCCATAAAAGGGACAGCCTACAATGAGCAGTTCTTC. It codes for CAIKGTAYNEQFF.

This chain joins TRBV7-2 and TRBJ2-4; D is perhaps TRBD1 (5 bases). This CDR3 has 12 amino acids. V gave up 3 bases and J gave up 6 bases, with 6 bases separating them. The germline CDR1 and CDR2 sequences are SGHTA and FQGNSA. The CDR3: CASSFQGNIQYF. The CDR3 DNA reads as TGTGCCAGCAGCTTCCAGGGAAACATTCAGTACTTC.

The J gene is TRBJ2-5, the V gene TRBV7-2; 10 bases are a match to TRBD2. Trimming took 1 base from V and 4 from J; bases not matched to a gene: 12. Germline values: CDR1 SGHTA, CDR2 FQGNSA. This CDR3 spans 18 amino acids. CDR3 in amino acids: CASSLVSASGGSRETQYF. The CDR3 nucleotides are TGTGCCAGCAGCTTAGTGTCAGCTAGCGGGGGATCACGAGAGACCCAGTACTTC.

The CDR3 loop reads CASSLLGANTGELFF. The CDR3 DNA is TGTGCCAGCAGTTTACTGGGGGCAAACACCGGGGAGCTGTTTTTT. The rearrangement uses TRBV27 and TRBJ2-2; tentative D call: TRBD1 (6 bases). The CDR3 consists of 15 residues. The V end was cut by 2 bases, the J end by 2 bases, with 9 bases between. Germline CDR1 is MNHEY and CDR2 is SMNVEV (reference sequence).

This clone was observed a single time. V and J are TRBV6-5 and TRBJ2-5, with 8 bases lining up with TRBD1. Losses at the gene ends were 2 bases for V and 3 bases for J; bases not matched to a gene: 8. This CDR3 is built from 16 residues. Germline V gene data show CDR1 as MNHEY and CDR2 as SVGAGI. The CDR3 nucleotides read TGTGCCAGCAGTTACCCCGGAGGACAGGGTAAAGAGACCCAGTACTTC. It specifies CASSYPGGQGKETQYF.

This clone has only one observation. The DNA for the CDR3 is TGTGCCAGTAGTAAGTCCCAAAAGGGGCGGGCTCAGCCCCAGCATTTT. Translated, it gives CASSKSQKGRAQPQHF. The chain is built from TRBV19 and TRBJ1-5; D perhaps matches TRBD1 (5 bases). The germline CDR1 and CDR2 sequences are LNHDA and SQIVND (reference sequence). V was clipped by 4 bases and J by 6 bases, with 19 bases between them. CDR3 length: 16 residues. The full variable domain, in which reference TRBV19 and TRBJ1-5 provide the parts outside the CDR3, is DGGITQSPKYLFRKEGQNVTLSCEQNLNHDAMYWYRQDPGQGLRLIYYSQIVNDFQKGDIAEGYSVSREKKESFPLTVTSAQKNPTAFYLCASSKSQKGRAQPQHFGDGTRLSIL.

The chain couples TRBV5-5 to TRBJ1-6; D gene uncertain. CDR1 and CDR2 (germline): SGHKS, YYEKEE (reference sequence). V was cut by 3 bases and J by 8 bases, with 15 bases left in between. This CDR3 contains 15 residues. This chain's CDR3 is CASSSDSSFYSPLHF. The DNA for the CDR3 is TGTGCCAGCAGCTCAGATTCTAGTTTTTATTCACCCCTCCACTTT.

The chain uses TRBV2 and TRBJ2-6, with unresolved D. Germline CDR1 is SNHLY and CDR2 is FYNNEI. Trimming pared 7 bases from V and 4 bases from J, leaving 20 bases between. The CDR3 is 17 residues long. Here the CDR3 reads CASTAIRTAAGANVLTF. DNA of the CDR3: TGTGCCAGCACGGCCATCCGGACGGCCGCCGGGGCCAACGTCCTGACTTTC.

The chain employs TRBV10-3 and TRBJ1-3, with TRBD1 matching 10 bases. The V and J ends lost 3 bases and 0 bases, in that order; junction bases with no gene match: 8. Germline-derived CDR1 and CDR2 are ENHRY and SYGVKD. The CDR3 sequence is 18 residues long. The CDR3 nucleotides read TGTGCCATCAGTGATACCAAGGGACAGGGGAACTCTGGAAACACCATATATTTT. Protein: CAISDTKGQGNSGNTIYF.

The J gene is TRBJ1-2, the V gene TRBV5-1; unclear D gene. In germline, CDR1 is SGHRS, CDR2 YFSETQ. The CDR3 runs to 17 residues. Trimming shortened V by 1 base and J by 0 bases, and 16 bases separated the two germline ends. In nucleotides, the CDR3 is TGCGCCAGCAGCTTGAGGTCCTCTCCCCCTACTAACTATGGCTACACCTTC. The encoded protein is CASSLRSSPPTNYGYTF.

The V and J genes are TRBV6-5 and TRBJ1-5, with TRBD1 matching 9 bases. The CDR3 is 15 amino acids. V was pared by 6 bases and J by 2 bases, with 5 bases of the junction left unmatched. Germline-derived CDR1 and CDR2 are MNHEY and SVGAGI. The CDR3 DNA reads as TGTGCCAGCAGCCGCCGGGACAGGGGCAATCAGCCCCAGCATTTT. Amino acid sequence: CASSRRDRGNQPQHF.

The rearrangement uses TRBV2 and TRBJ1-2; D may be TRBD1 (6 bases). V was trimmed by 5 bases and J by 4 bases, leaving 14 bases between them. CDR3 size: 14 residues. CDR1 and CDR2 from the germline V gene are SNHLY and FYNNEI. CDR3 sequence: CASSPLGQIYGYTF. CDR3 bases: TGTGCCAGCAGTCCCCTCGGACAGATCTATGGCTACACCTTC.

This clone was counted between two and nine times. The chain recombines TRBV5-1 with TRBJ2-5; TRBD1 aligns across 9 bases. CDR3 size: 14 residues. J lost 1 base, V lost 2 bases, and 0 bases had no gene match. Looked up from germline, CDR1 is SGHRS and CDR2 is YFSETQ. The CDR3 bases are TGCGCCAGCAGCTTACAGGGGGCCCAAGAGACCCAGTACTTC. Translated, it gives CASSLQGAQETQYF.

V and J are TRBV5-6 and TRBJ2-7; 10 nucleotides line up with TRBD1. Germline CDR1 is SGHDT and CDR2 is YYEEEE. This CDR3 region has 14 residues. Losses at the gene ends were 4 bases for V and 2 bases for J; bases not matched to a gene: 3. The CDR3 region has the DNA TGTGCCAGCAGCCCCGGGACAGGGGCCTACGAGCAGTACTTC. It codes for CASSPGTGAYEQYF.

This chain connects TRBV2 to TRBJ1-2, with 9 bases aligning to TRBD1. This CDR3 region has 14 residues. Germline assignment: CDR1 SNHLY and CDR2 FYNNEI. The V and J ends lost 8 bases and 8 bases, in that order; junction bases with no gene match: 12. The CDR3: CASGLPGQGVGYTF. CDR3 coding DNA: TGTGCCAGCGGTCTCCCGGGACAGGGTGTCGGCTACACCTTC.

The rearrangement links TRBV7-9 to TRBJ2-5; D may be TRBD2 (5 bases). Germline CDR1 SEHNR, CDR2 FQNEAQ (reference sequence). The germline V and J ends were trimmed by 3 bases and 1 base, with 6 bases remaining between them. CDR3 length equals 13 residues. The CDR3 sequence: CASSFGVQETQYF. The CDR3 DNA is TGTGCCAGCAGCTTCGGGGTCCAAGAGACCCAGTACTTC.

The chain employs TRBV30 and TRBJ2-4; TRBD1 might be the D (5 bases). Deletions cut 2 bases from V and 8 bases from J, with 10 bases between. Germline CDR1 is GTSNPN and CDR2 is SVGIG (reference sequence). This CDR3 region has 12 residues. CDR3: CAWSPGSYIQYF. The DNA of the CDR3 is TGTGCCTGGAGTCCAGGGTCTTACATTCAGTACTTC.

The chain uses TRBV11-2 and TRBJ1-5; 9 bases line up with TRBD1. In germline, CDR1 is SGHAT, CDR2 FQNNGV. This CDR3 is 16 amino acids long. Trimming removed 5 bases from V and 1 base from J; junction bases left unmatched: 6. CDR3 in DNA: TGTGCCAGCAGCCCGTCGACAGGGGGAAGCAATCAGCCCCAGCATTTT. Protein product: CASSPSTGGSNQPQHF.

The V call is TRBV6-1, the J call TRBJ2-4; D remains unclear. This CDR3 has 14 residues. CDR1 and CDR2 from the germline V gene are MNHNS and SASEGT. Trimming stripped 2 bases from V and 9 bases from J, with 14 bases between. The DNA for the CDR3 is TGTGCCAGCAGTGAACTTGCGATCAATGGCATTCAGTACTTC. Its protein is CASSELAINGIQYF.